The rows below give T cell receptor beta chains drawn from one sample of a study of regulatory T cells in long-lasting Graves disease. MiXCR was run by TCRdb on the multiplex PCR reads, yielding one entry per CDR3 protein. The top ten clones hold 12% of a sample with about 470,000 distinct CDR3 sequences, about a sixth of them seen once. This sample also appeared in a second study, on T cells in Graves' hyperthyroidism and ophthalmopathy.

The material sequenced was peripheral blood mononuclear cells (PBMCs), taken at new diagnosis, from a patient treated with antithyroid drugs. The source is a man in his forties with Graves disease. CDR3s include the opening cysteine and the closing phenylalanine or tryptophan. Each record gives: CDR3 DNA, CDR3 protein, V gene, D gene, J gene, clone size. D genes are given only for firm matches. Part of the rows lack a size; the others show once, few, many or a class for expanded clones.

DNA: TGTGCCTGGAACTTACTAGCGGTAACAGATACGCAGTATTTT
CDR3: CAWNLLAVTDTQYF
V: TRBV30
D: TRBD2
J: TRBJ2-3
size: many

DNA: TGTGCCAGCAGCCCTAGCAGATTGAACACCGGGGAGCTGTTTTTT
CDR3: CASSPSRLNTGELFF
V: TRBV11-2
D: -
J: TRBJ2-2
size: many

DNA: TGTGCCAGCAGCATCGGACAGGGCAGTTCACCCCTCCACTTT
CDR3: CASSIGQGSSPLHF
V: TRBV6-1
D: TRBD1
J: TRBJ1-6
size: many

DNA: TGTGCTAGTGGTTTGGTACGGGGGGCTCTGAACACTGAAGCTTTCTTT
CDR3: CASGLVRGALNTEAFF
V: TRBV12-5
D: -
J: TRBJ1-1
size: many

DNA: TGTGCCAGCAGTTTATTTGGGGGGGGCACCGGGGAGCTGTTTTTT
CDR3: CASSLFGGGTGELFF
V: TRBV28
D: TRBD2
J: TRBJ2-2
size: -

DNA: TGCGCCAGCAGCTTGGATAGGGTCAACTATGGCTACACCTTC
CDR3: CASSLDRVNYGYTF
V: TRBV5-1
D: -
J: TRBJ1-2
size: many

DNA: TGCAGTGCTAGCGGACTAGCGGGTCCTGAAACCTACGAGCAGTACTTC
CDR3: CSASGLAGPETYEQYF
V: TRBV20-1
D: TRBD2
J: TRBJ2-7
size: few

DNA: TGTGCCACCAGTGATCCGGGACTAGCGGCAGATACGCAGTATTTT
CDR3: CATSDPGLAADTQYF
V: TRBV24-1
D: TRBD2
J: TRBJ2-3
size: many

DNA: TGTGCCAGCAGTGGAGGGCGGGGGGAGACCCAGTACTTC
CDR3: CASSGGRGETQYF
V: TRBV6-2/TRBV6-3
D: TRBD2
J: TRBJ2-5
size: many

DNA: TGTGCCAGCAGCGTGGGATTAGCGGGGCTTACGAATGAGCAGTTCTTC
CDR3: CASSVGLAGLTNEQFF
V: TRBV7-2
D: TRBD2
J: TRBJ2-1
size: many

DNA: TGTGCCAGCAGTTCTAGCGGGGGGGCGGGGACCCAGTACTTC
CDR3: CASSSSGGAGTQYF
V: TRBV28
D: TRBD2
J: TRBJ2-5
size: -

DNA: TGTGCCAGCAGTGAAGAGGCGCACGCTTCTAGCGGGAGGCGTGAGCAGTTCTTC
CDR3: CASSEEAHASSGRREQFF
V: TRBV6-2/TRBV6-3
D: TRBD2
J: TRBJ2-1
size: many

DNA: TGTGCCAGCAGTTACGCGTTCTTCGAGCTGGCCACTGAAGCTTTCTTT
CDR3: CASSYAFFELATEAFF
V: TRBV6-2/TRBV6-3
D: -
J: TRBJ1-1
size: many